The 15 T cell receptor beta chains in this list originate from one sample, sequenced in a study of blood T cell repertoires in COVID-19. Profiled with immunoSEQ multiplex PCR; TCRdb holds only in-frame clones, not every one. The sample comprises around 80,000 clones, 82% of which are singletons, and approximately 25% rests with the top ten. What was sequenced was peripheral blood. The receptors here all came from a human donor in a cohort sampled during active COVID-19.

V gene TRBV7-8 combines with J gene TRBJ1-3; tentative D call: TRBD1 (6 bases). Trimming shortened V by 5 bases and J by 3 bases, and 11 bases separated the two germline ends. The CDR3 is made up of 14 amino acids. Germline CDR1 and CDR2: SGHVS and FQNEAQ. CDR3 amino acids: CASSPYRVGNTIYF. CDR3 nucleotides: TGTGCCAGCAGCCCCTACAGGGTTGGAAACACCATATATTTT.

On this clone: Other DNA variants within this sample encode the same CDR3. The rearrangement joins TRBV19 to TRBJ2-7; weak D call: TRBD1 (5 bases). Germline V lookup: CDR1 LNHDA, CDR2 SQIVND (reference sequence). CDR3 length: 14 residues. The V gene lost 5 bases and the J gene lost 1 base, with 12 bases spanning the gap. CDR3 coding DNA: TGTGCCAGTAGTCCCCAGGGAAGGTCCTACGAGCAGTACTTC. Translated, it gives CASSPQGRSYEQYF. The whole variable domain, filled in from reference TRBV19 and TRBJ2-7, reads DGGITQSPKYLFRKEGQNVTLSCEQNLNHDAMYWYRQDPGQGLRLIYYSQIVNDFQKGDIAEGYSVSREKKESFPLTVTSAQKNPTAFYLCASSPQGRSYEQYFGPGTRLTVT.

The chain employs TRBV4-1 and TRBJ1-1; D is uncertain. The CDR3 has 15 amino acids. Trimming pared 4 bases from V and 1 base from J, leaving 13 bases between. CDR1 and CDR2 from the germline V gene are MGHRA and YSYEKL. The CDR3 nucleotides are TGCGCCAGCAGCCCAATCCCCGAGGCGAACACTGAAGCTTTCTTT. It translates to CASSPIPEANTEAFF.

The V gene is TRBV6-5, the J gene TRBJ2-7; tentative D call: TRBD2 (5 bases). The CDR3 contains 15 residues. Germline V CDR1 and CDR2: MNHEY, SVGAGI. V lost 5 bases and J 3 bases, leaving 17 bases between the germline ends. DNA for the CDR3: TGTGCCAGCAGTCCGAGCGGAGGTCTAAACTACGAGCAGTACTTC. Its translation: CASSPSGGLNYEQYF.

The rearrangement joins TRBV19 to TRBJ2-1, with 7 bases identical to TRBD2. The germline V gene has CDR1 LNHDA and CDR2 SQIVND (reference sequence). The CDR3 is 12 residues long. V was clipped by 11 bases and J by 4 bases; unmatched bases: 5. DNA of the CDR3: TGTGCCGCGGTGGGGGGGTACAATGAGCAGTTCTTC. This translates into CAAVGGYNEQFF.

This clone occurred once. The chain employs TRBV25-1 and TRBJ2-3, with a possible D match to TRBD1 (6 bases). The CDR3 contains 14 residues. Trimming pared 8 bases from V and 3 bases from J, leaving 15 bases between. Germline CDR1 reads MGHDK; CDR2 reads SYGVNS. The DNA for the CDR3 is TGTGCCAGCGTGGACAGCCGAGGGACAGATACGCAGTATTTT. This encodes CASVDSRGTDTQYF.

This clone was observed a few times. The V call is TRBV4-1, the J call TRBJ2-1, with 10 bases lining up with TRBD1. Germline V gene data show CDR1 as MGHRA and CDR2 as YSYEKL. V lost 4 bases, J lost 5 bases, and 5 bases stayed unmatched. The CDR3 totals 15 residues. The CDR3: CASSPTGQGNNEQFF. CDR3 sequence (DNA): TGCGCCAGCAGCCCTACGGGACAGGGGAACAATGAGCAGTTCTTC.

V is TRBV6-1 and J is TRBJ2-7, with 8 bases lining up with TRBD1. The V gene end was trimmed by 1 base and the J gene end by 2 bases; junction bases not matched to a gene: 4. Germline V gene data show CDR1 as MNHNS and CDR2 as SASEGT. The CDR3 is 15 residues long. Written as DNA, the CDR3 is TGTGCCAGCAGTGAAGGGGACAGGACCGCCTACGAGCAGTACTTC. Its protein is CASSEGDRTAYEQYF.

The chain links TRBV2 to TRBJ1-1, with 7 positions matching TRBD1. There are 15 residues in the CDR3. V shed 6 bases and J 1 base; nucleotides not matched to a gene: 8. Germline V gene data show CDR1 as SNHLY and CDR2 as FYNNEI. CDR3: CASRGRQGRNTEAFF. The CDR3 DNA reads TGTGCCAGCAGGGGACGACAGGGCCGGAACACTGAAGCTTTCTTT.

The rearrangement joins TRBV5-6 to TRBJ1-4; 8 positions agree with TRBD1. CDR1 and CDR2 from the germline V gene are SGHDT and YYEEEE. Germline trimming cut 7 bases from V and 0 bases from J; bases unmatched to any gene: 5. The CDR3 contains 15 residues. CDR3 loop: CASGDRRATNEKLFF. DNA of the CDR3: TGTGCCAGCGGGGACAGGCGCGCAACTAATGAAAAACTGTTTTTT.

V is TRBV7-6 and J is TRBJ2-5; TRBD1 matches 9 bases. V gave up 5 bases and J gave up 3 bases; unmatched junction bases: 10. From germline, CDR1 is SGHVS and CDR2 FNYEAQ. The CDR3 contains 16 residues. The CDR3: CASSELSGTGKETQYF. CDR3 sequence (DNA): TGTGCCAGCAGCGAACTTTCCGGGACAGGGAAAGAGACCCAGTACTTC.

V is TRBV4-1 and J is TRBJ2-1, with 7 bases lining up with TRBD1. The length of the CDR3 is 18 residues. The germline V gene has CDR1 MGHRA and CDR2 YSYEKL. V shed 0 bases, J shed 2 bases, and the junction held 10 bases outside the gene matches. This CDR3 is CASSQDLLGTDTYNEQFF. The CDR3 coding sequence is TGCGCCAGCAGCCAAGATCTTTTAGGGACAGATACCTACAATGAGCAGTTCTTC.

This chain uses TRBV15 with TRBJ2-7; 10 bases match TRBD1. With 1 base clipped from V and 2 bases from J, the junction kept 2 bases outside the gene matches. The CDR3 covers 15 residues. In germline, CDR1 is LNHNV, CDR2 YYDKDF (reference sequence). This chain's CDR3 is CATSRGGTGAYEQYF. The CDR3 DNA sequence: TGTGCCACCAGCAGAGGGGGGACAGGGGCCTACGAGCAGTACTTC.

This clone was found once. The CDR3 DNA is TGCGCCAGCAGCCCAACGGGGGGGGCTACGTACAATGAGCAGTTCTTC. It codes for CASSPTGGATYNEQFF. The V gene is TRBV5-1, the J gene TRBJ2-1; 8 nucleotides agree with TRBD2. Germline V gives CDR1 SGHRS, CDR2 YFSETQ. After removal of 4 bases from V and 4 bases from J, the junction contained 10 bases not matched to a gene. CDR3 length equals 16 residues. Supplemented by reference TRBV5-1 and TRBJ2-1, the full variable domain reads KAGVTQTPRYLIKTRGQQVTLSCSPISGHRSVSWYQQTPGQGLQFLFEYFSETQRNKGNFPGRFSGRQFSNSRSEMNVSTLELGDSALYLCASSPTGGATYNEQFFGPGTRLTVL.

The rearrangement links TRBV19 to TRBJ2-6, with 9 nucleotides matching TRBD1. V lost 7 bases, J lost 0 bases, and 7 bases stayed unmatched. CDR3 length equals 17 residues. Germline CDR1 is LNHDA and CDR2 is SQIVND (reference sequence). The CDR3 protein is CASTPGTGTSGANVLTF. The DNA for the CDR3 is TGTGCCAGTACCCCCGGGACAGGGACCTCTGGGGCCAACGTCCTGACTTTC.